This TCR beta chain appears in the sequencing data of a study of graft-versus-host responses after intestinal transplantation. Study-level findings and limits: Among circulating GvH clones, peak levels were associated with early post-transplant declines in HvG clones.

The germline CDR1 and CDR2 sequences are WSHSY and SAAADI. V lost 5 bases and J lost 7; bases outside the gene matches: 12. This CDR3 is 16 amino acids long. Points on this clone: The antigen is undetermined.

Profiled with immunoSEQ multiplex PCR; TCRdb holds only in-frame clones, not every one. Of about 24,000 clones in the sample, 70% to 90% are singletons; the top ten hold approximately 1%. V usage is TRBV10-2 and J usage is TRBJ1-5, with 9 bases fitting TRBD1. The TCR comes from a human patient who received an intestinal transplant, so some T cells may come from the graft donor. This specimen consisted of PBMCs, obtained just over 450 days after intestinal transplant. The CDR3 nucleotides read TGCGCCAGCAGTAGGGGACAGGGCGATACAGGGCAGCCCCAGCATTTT. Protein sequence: CASSRGQGDTGQPQHF.